The rows below give T cell receptor beta chains drawn from one sample of a study of T-cell reconstitution after alpha-beta-depleted transplantation in children. TCRdb re-derived calls from the PCR reads in MiXCR, one entry per CDR3 protein. This table holds 490,000 or so distinct CDR3 sequences, about 10% found once. Sequenced here: PBMCs, sampled before TCRalphabeta/CD19-depleted stem cell transplant. The receptors stem from a child aged 2-9 years with inherited bone marrow failure, due to receive a stem cell transplant. CDR3s include the opening cysteine and the closing phenylalanine or tryptophan. Fields, in order: V gene, J gene, D gene, clone size, CDR3 protein, CDR3 DNA. D genes are given only for firm matches. Rows may omit the clone size; those that give it use once, few, many or a size class.

V: TRBV6-6; J: TRBJ1-2; D: .; size: many; CDR3: CASGKTLYGYTF; DNA: TGTGCCAGCGGAAAGACTCTCTATGGCTACACCTTC
V: TRBV28; J: TRBJ2-5; D: .; size: .; CDR3: CASSLLQGRGQETQYF; DNA: TGTGCCAGCAGTTTATTACAGGGAAGAGGTCAAGAGACCCAGTACTTC
V: TRBV20-1; J: TRBJ1-1; D: TRBD1; size: many; CDR3: CSAQNRGSFSVNTEAFF; DNA: TGCAGTGCCCAAAACAGGGGGTCATTTTCGGTGAACACTGAAGCTTTCTTT
V: TRBV28; J: TRBJ2-1; D: .; size: many; CDR3: CASSLRGGYNEQFF; DNA: TGTGCCAGCAGTTTAAGGGGGGGGTACAATGAGCAGTTCTTC
V: TRBV19; J: TRBJ1-2; D: TRBD1; size: few; CDR3: CASDTGAYGYTF; DNA: TGTGCCAGTGATACAGGGGCCTATGGCTACACCTTC
V: TRBV27; J: TRBJ2-1; D: TRBD1; size: few; CDR3: CANSVTGSSYNEQFF; DNA: TGTGCCAACAGTGTGACAGGGAGCTCCTACAATGAGCAGTTCTTC
V: TRBV5-4; J: TRBJ2-3; D: .; size: many; CDR3: CASSPPTLRGSTDTQYF; DNA: TGTGCCAGCAGCCCGCCCACGTTAAGGGGAAGCACAGATACGCAGTATTTT
V: TRBV7-9; J: TRBJ2-7; D: TRBD1; size: many; CDR3: CASSLAHEGGRFYEQYF; DNA: TGTGCCAGCAGCTTAGCGCATGAAGGGGGCCGATTCTACGAGCAGTACTTC
V: TRBV6-2/TRBV6-3; J: TRBJ2-1; D: .; size: many; CDR3: CASDAPGDEQFF; DNA: TGTGCCAGTGACGCTCCCGGCGATGAGCAGTTCTTC
V: TRBV15; J: TRBJ2-1; D: TRBD2; size: many; CDR3: CATSREGAGRIYYEQFF; DNA: TGTGCCACCAGCAGAGAAGGGGCCGGGAGGATCTACTATGAGCAGTTCTTC
V: TRBV12-3/TRBV12-4; J: TRBJ1-1; D: .; size: .; CDR3: CASSLGVGAEAFF; DNA: TGTGCCAGCAGTTTAGGGGTGGGGGCTGAAGCTTTCTTT
V: TRBV29-1; J: TRBJ2-2; D: .; size: many; CDR3: CSGGVRFPGELFF; DNA: TGCAGCGGAGGGGTCCGGTTTCCCGGGGAGCTGTTTTTT
V: TRBV5-6; J: TRBJ2-7; D: TRBD1; size: many; CDR3: CASSWGQPAYEQYF; DNA: TGTGCCAGCAGCTGGGGACAGCCAGCCTACGAGCAGTACTTC
V: TRBV7-9; J: TRBJ2-7; D: .; size: many; CDR3: CASSLSRWEQYF; DNA: TGTGCCAGCAGCTTATCCCGGTGGGAGCAGTACTTC
V: TRBV30; J: TRBJ2-7; D: .; size: many; CDR3: CAWSKSWDYEQYF; DNA: TGTGCCTGGAGTAAGAGCTGGGACTACGAGCAGTACTTC
V: TRBV28; J: TRBJ2-1; D: TRBD2; size: .; CDR3: CASSLASTSGRAEQFF; DNA: TGTGCCAGCAGTTTAGCCTCGACTAGCGGGAGGGCCGAGCAGTTCTTC
V: TRBV30; J: TRBJ2-2; D: .; size: many; CDR3: CAWSGRLGNTGELFF; DNA: TGTGCCTGGAGTGGACGGTTGGGGAACACCGGGGAGCTGTTTTTT
V: TRBV19; J: TRBJ1-1; D: TRBD1; size: few; CDR3: CASSPTGFTEAFF; DNA: TGTGCCAGTAGCCCGACAGGGTTCACTGAAGCTTTCTTT
V: TRBV7-9; J: TRBJ2-3; D: TRBD2; size: .; CDR3: CASSISGADTQYF; DNA: TGTGCCAGCAGCATTAGCGGGGCAGATACGCAGTATTTT
V: TRBV5-1; J: TRBJ2-1; D: TRBD2; size: many; CDR3: CASSLLGGSSYNEQFF; DNA: TGCGCCAGCAGCTTGCTGGGAGGGAGCTCCTACAATGAGCAGTTCTTC
V: TRBV29-1; J: TRBJ1-1; D: TRBD1; size: many; CDR3: CSAGQMNTEAFF; DNA: TGCAGCGCGGGACAGATGAACACTGAAGCTTTCTTT
V: TRBV12-3/TRBV12-4; J: TRBJ2-5; D: TRBD2; size: .; CDR3: CASSLLRLAGKETQYF; DNA: TGTGCCAGCAGTTTACTGCGCCTAGCGGGGAAGGAGACCCAGTACTTC
V: TRBV30; J: TRBJ2-7; D: TRBD1; size: many; CDR3: CACDPTGYSEQYF; DNA: TGTGCCTGTGATCCGACAGGGTACAGCGAGCAGTACTTC
V: TRBV5-1; J: TRBJ2-5; D: TRBD2; size: many; CDR3: CASSLLAEIQETQYF; DNA: TGCGCCAGCAGCTTACTAGCGGAGATTCAAGAGACCCAGTACTTC
V: TRBV7-2; J: TRBJ2-2; D: TRBD2; size: few; CDR3: CASSLGTSEAGELFF; DNA: TGTGCCAGCAGCTTAGGGACTAGCGAAGCCGGGGAGCTGTTTTTT
V: TRBV4-3; J: TRBJ2-1; D: TRBD2; size: .; CDR3: CASSLTRTSASNEQFF; DNA: TGCGCCAGCAGCTTAACCCGGACTAGCGCGTCCAATGAGCAGTTCTTC
V: TRBV2; J: TRBJ2-5; D: .; size: .; CDR3: CASSEGGTGNQETQYF; DNA: TGTGCCAGCAGTGAAGGTGGGACGGGGAACCAAGAGACCCAGTACTTC
V: TRBV12-3/TRBV12-4; J: TRBJ2-7; D: TRBD1; size: few; CDR3: CASSLRIHRGYEQYF; DNA: TGTGCCAGCAGTTTAAGGATTCACAGGGGGTACGAGCAGTACTTC
V: TRBV24-1; J: TRBJ1-2; D: .; size: many; CDR3: CATSDRTALYGYTF; DNA: TGTGCCACCAGTGACAGGACAGCTCTTTATGGCTACACCTTC
V: TRBV29-1; J: TRBJ2-2; D: .; size: few; CDR3: CSALLGGPRAPNTGELFF; DNA: TGCAGCGCCCTTCTTGGGGGCCCGAGGGCCCCGAACACCGGGGAGCTGTTTTTT
V: TRBV6-5; J: TRBJ2-1; D: TRBD2; size: many; CDR3: CASSYLLAGASEQFF; DNA: TGTGCCAGCAGTTACTTACTAGCGGGAGCCAGTGAGCAGTTCTTC
V: TRBV7-9; J: TRBJ2-1; D: TRBD2; size: many; CDR3: CASSLVASGYDFNEQFF; DNA: TGTGCCAGCAGCTTAGTGGCTAGCGGGTACGACTTCAATGAGCAGTTCTTC
V: TRBV5-1; J: TRBJ2-7; D: TRBD2; size: few; CDR3: CASSRLAGVADEQYF; DNA: TGCGCCAGCAGCCGACTAGCGGGAGTGGCTGACGAGCAGTACTTC
V: TRBV7-9; J: TRBJ2-3; D: TRBD1; size: many; CDR3: CASSLGDRDADTQYF; DNA: TGTGCCAGCAGCTTAGGGGACAGGGATGCAGATACGCAGTATTTT
V: TRBV30; J: TRBJ2-3; D: TRBD2; size: .; CDR3: CAWMNGAGGADTQYF; DNA: TGTGCCTGGATGAATGGAGCGGGAGGGGCAGATACGCAGTATTTT
V: TRBV7-9; J: TRBJ2-3; D: .; size: many; CDR3: CASSWDRLTDTQYF; DNA: TGTGCCAGCAGCTGGGACCGCCTCACAGATACGCAGTATTTT
V: TRBV6-5; J: TRBJ1-2; D: .; size: few; CDR3: CASSYSSFGGGNYGYTF; DNA: TGTGCCAGCAGTTACTCTTCTTTTGGGGGTGGTAACTATGGCTACACCTTC
V: TRBV11-2; J: TRBJ2-1; D: TRBD1; size: many; CDR3: CASSLGSRGLGNEQFF; DNA: TGTGCCAGCAGCTTAGGGTCCAGGGGGCTAGGCAATGAGCAGTTCTTC
V: TRBV12-3/TRBV12-4; J: TRBJ2-3; D: TRBD2; size: many; CDR3: CATGGWASGRLGTDTQYF; DNA: TGTGCCACCGGGGGATGGGCTAGCGGGAGACTGGGCACAGATACGCAGTATTTT
V: TRBV5-5; J: TRBJ2-1; D: TRBD2; size: .; CDR3: CASSLVGLAGRPENEQFF; DNA: TGTGCCAGCAGCTTGGTGGGGCTAGCGGGACGGCCGGAAAATGAGCAGTTCTTC
V: TRBV3-1; J: TRBJ1-4; D: .; size: .; CDR3: CASSPDRYATGTFF; DNA: TGTGCCAGCAGCCCGGACCGCTACGCCACCGGTACGTTTTTT
V: TRBV13; J: TRBJ2-2; D: TRBD1; size: many; CDR3: CASSHTGQGNTGELFF; DNA: TGTGCCAGCAGCCATACGGGACAGGGGAACACCGGGGAGCTGTTTTTT
V: TRBV5-1; J: TRBJ2-7; D: .; size: .; CDR3: CASSPRTDSWEQYF; DNA: TGCGCCAGCAGCCCTCGGACAGACTCCTGGGAGCAGTACTTC
V: TRBV4-3; J: TRBJ2-2; D: .; size: many; CDR3: CASSQESPDHHNTGELFF; DNA: TGCGCCAGCAGCCAAGAATCCCCAGATCATCATAACACCGGGGAGCTGTTTTTT
V: TRBV7-9; J: TRBJ2-1; D: TRBD1; size: many; CDR3: CASSLPQGTEPRYEQFF; DNA: TGTGCCAGCAGCCTCCCACAGGGGACGGAGCCTAGGTATGAGCAGTTCTTC
V: TRBV5-1; J: TRBJ2-4; D: TRBD1; size: many; CDR3: CASATGGVGNIQYF; DNA: TGCGCCAGCGCAACAGGGGGCGTCGGAAACATTCAGTACTTC
V: TRBV5-1; J: TRBJ2-1; D: .; size: many; CDR3: CASSPLLRSLTNNEQFF; DNA: TGCGCCAGCAGCCCCCTTTTACGATCCCTTACTAACAATGAGCAGTTCTTC
V: TRBV20-1; J: TRBJ2-3; D: .; size: .; CDR3: CSARIPGADTQYF; DNA: TGCAGTGCTAGGATTCCTGGCGCAGATACGCAGTATTTT
V: TRBV27; J: TRBJ2-7; D: .; size: many; CDR3: CASSLIPVRGYEQYF; DNA: TGTGCCAGCAGTTTAATCCCTGTAAGGGGCTACGAGCAGTACTTC
V: TRBV3-1; J: TRBJ2-7; D: TRBD2; size: few; CDR3: CASSRGISGSPYEQYF; DNA: TGTGCCAGCAGCCGGGGAATTAGCGGGAGCCCCTACGAGCAGTACTTC
V: TRBV4-3; J: TRBJ1-2; D: .; size: many; CDR3: CASSKELGTPTPYGYTF; DNA: TGCGCCAGCAGCAAAGAACTCGGGACTCCCACCCCCTATGGCTACACCTTC
V: TRBV20-1; J: TRBJ2-6; D: .; size: few; CDR3: CSARGTASSGANVLTF; DNA: TGCAGTGCTAGAGGGACAGCCAGCTCTGGGGCCAACGTCCTGACTTTC
V: TRBV29-1; J: TRBJ2-4; D: .; size: many; CDR3: CSVWESKNIQYF; DNA: TGCAGCGTTTGGGAATCCAAAAACATTCAGTACTTC
V: TRBV29-1; J: TRBJ2-1; D: .; size: many; CDR3: CSVDRYSSYNEQFF; DNA: TGCAGCGTTGACCGGTATAGCTCCTACAATGAGCAGTTCTTC
V: TRBV4-3; J: TRBJ2-2; D: .; size: many; CDR3: CASSQDSLNTGELFF; DNA: TGCGCCAGCAGCCAAGATAGCCTTAACACCGGGGAGCTGTTTTTT
V: TRBV12-3/TRBV12-4; J: TRBJ1-1; D: TRBD1; size: many; CDR3: CASRTGWTEAFF; DNA: TGTGCCAGCAGGACAGGGTGGACTGAAGCTTTCTTT
V: TRBV20-1; J: TRBJ1-5; D: .; size: few; CDR3: CSAQRGNQPQHF; DNA: TGCAGTGCTCAAAGGGGGAATCAGCCCCAGCATTTT
V: TRBV27; J: TRBJ2-6; D: .; size: many; CDR3: CASMSTTSGANVLTF; DNA: TGTGCCAGCATGTCCACCACCTCTGGGGCCAACGTCCTGACTTTC